These 18 T cell receptor beta chains originate from one sample sequenced in a study of T-cell reconstitution after alpha-beta-depleted transplantation in children. For TCRbeta, the library was prepared with unique molecular identifiers. Each CDR3 protein is one row after TCRdb ran MiXCR on the PCR reads. The sample lists around 450,000 distinct CDR3 sequences, roughly a tenth seen once, with roughly 2.1% in the top ten. The sequencing used PBMCs, collected before TCRalphabeta/CD19-depleted stem cell transplant. The receptors originated from a child aged 2 to 15 with inherited bone marrow failure, due to receive a stem cell transplant.

This clonotype has a count of ten or more. The genes are TRBV20-1 and TRBJ1-5; the D is unclear. The V end lost 1 base, the J end lost 6 bases, and 10 bases lay between the germline ends. Germline-derived CDR1 and CDR2 are DFQATT and SNEGSKA (reference sequence). The CDR3 runs 13 residues. The CDR3 sequence: CSARASVGQPQHF. The CDR3 coding sequence is TGCAGTGCTAGAGCCTCGGTCGGTCAGCCCCAGCATTTT.

This clonotype was detected ten times or more. The chain employs TRBV5-6 and TRBJ2-1; D possibly corresponds to TRBD1 (7 bases). V was trimmed by 6 bases and J by 3 bases, leaving 13 bases between them. CDR1 is SGHDT, CDR2 YYEEEE, per germline. This CDR3 is built from 14 residues. This chain's CDR3 is CASKTQGGYNEQFF. DNA of the CDR3: TGTGCCAGCAAGACCCAGGGGGGCTACAATGAGCAGTTCTTC.

This clonotype appeared many times. This chain links TRBV5-1 with TRBJ2-7; 9 bases map to TRBD2. Germline V gene data show CDR1 as SGHRS and CDR2 as YFSETQ. V dropped 2 bases and J dropped 6; count of bases not matched to a gene: 9. The CDR3 has 15 residues. The CDR3 DNA follows: TGCGCCAGCAGCTTCCCCCGCGGGAGGGCCGGCGAGCAGTACTTC. Its translation is CASSFPRGRAGEQYF. The full variable domain, its missing parts supplied by reference TRBV5-1 and TRBJ2-7, is KAGVTQTPRYLIKTRGQQVTLSCSPISGHRSVSWYQQTPGQGLQFLFEYFSETQRNKGNFPGRFSGRQFSNSRSEMNVSTLELGDSALYLCASSFPRGRAGEQYFGPGTRLTVT.

This clonotype was counted at least ten times. J is TRBJ2-5 and V is TRBV5-6; a possible D gene is TRBD2 (5 bases). Germline V gives CDR1 SGHDT, CDR2 YYEEEE. V dropped 4 bases and J dropped 0 bases, with 13 bases sitting between them. The CDR3 is 15 residues long. CDR3 sequence reads: CASSRLLVYQETQYF. CDR3 nucleotides: TGTGCCAGCAGCAGACTATTGGTATACCAAGAGACCCAGTACTTC.

There are many counts of this clonotype. This chain links TRBV27 with TRBJ2-3; weak D call: TRBD1 (5 bases). V lost 4 bases and J lost 1, with 15 bases in between. Germline V CDR1 and CDR2: MNHEY, SMNVEV (reference sequence). The CDR3 is made up of 16 amino acids. The DNA for the CDR3 is TGTGCCAGCAGTTCCGGATCGTTCAGGGGCACAGATACGCAGTATTTT. Translating gives CASSSGSFRGTDTQYF.

This clonotype occurred many times. The chain carries TRBV20-1 and TRBJ2-7; no firm D call. V lost 6 bases and J 7 bases, leaving 16 bases between the germline ends. From germline, CDR1 is DFQATT and CDR2 SNEGSKA (reference sequence). This CDR3 is 12 amino acids long. CDR3 loop: CSAPWQTQEQYF. CDR3 bases: TGCAGTGCCCCCTGGCAGACACAAGAGCAGTACTTC.

This chain uses TRBV19 with TRBJ1-1; perhaps TRBD1 as D (6 bases). In germline, CDR1 is LNHDA, CDR2 SQIVND (reference sequence). This CDR3 has 11 residues. V was shortened by 7 bases and J by 6 bases, with 9 bases between the two germline ends. CDR3 DNA: TGTGCCAGTAACTCAGGGGCTGAAGCTTTCTTT. Translating gives CASNSGAEAFF. Variable domain in full (rest from reference TRBV19 and TRBJ1-1): DGGITQSPKYLFRKEGQNVTLSCEQNLNHDAMYWYRQDPGQGLRLIYYSQIVNDFQKGDIAEGYSVSREKKESFPLTVTSAQKNPTAFYLCASNSGAEAFFGQGTRLTVV.

In DNA form, the CDR3 reads TGTGCCAGCAGTGAAACGGAGACCCAGTACTTC. It specifies CASSETETQYF. The chain is built from TRBV6-1 and TRBJ2-5, with unresolved D. Trimming removed 2 bases at V and 5 bases at J, with 3 bases between. Germline CDR1 and CDR2: MNHNS and SASEGT. The CDR3 loop spans 11 amino acids.

This clonotype was counted ten times or more. This rearrangement joins TRBV30 to TRBJ2-1; the match to TRBD2 covers 8 bases. CDR1 is GTSNPN and CDR2 is SVGIG in the germline V gene (reference sequence). CDR3 length: 14 residues. The junction had 18 bases not matched to a gene; V was cut back by 8 bases and J by 12 bases. DNA of the CDR3: TGTGCCAAGGCGGTTAGCGGGACTAGGTTTGCGCAGTTCTTC. Translation gives CAKAVSGTRFAQFF.

This clonotype was recorded at least ten times. The rearrangement joins TRBV29-1 to TRBJ1-2; no clear D. The CDR3 loop spans 13 amino acids. Trimming removed 4 bases from V and 4 bases from J, with 13 bases in between. Germline CDR1 and CDR2: SQVTM and ANQGSEA. In DNA form, the CDR3 reads TGCAGCGTTGGGGGAAGGGAGCTCTATGGCTACACCTTC. Translation gives CSVGGRELYGYTF.

The CDR3 nucleotides are TGTGCCAGCAGCCAGTTTACAGGGGAAAACTACAATGAGCAGTTCTTC. As protein: CASSQFTGENYNEQFF. V and J are TRBV16 and TRBJ2-1, with 7 bases fitting TRBD1. Trimming took 3 bases from V and 3 from J; bases not matched to a gene: 8. The CDR3 contains 16 residues. Per germline, CDR1 KGHSY and CDR2 FQNENV.

This clonotype was seen more than once but under ten times. This rearrangement joins TRBV11-2 to TRBJ1-3, with D tentatively TRBD1 (6 bases). The germline V and J ends were trimmed by 9 bases and 9 bases, with 24 bases remaining between them. This CDR3 comprises 15 residues. Germline values: CDR1 SGHAT, CDR2 FQNNGV. CDR3 protein: CASCKLGAPGVTIYF. The CDR3 DNA reads as TGTGCCAGTTGTAAATTGGGGGCCCCAGGAGTCACCATATATTTT. Full variable domain (outside the CDR3, taken from reference TRBV11-2 and TRBJ1-3): EAGVAQSPRYKIIEKRQSVAFWCNPISGHATLYWYQQILGQGPKLLIQFQNNGVVDDSQLPKDRFSAERLKGVDSTLKIQPAKLEDSAVYLCASCKLGAPGVTIYFGEGSWLTVV.

This clonotype was picked up many times. The CDR3, as DNA: TGTGCCAGCAGTTTAGGAGACAGGTGGTTCTACGAGCAGTACTTC. Translating it yields CASSLGDRWFYEQYF. V is TRBV12-3 or TRBV12-4 and J is TRBJ2-7; a weak D match, TRBD1 (6 bases). The CDR3 runs to 15 residues. V dropped 1 base and J dropped 3 bases, with 13 bases sitting between them.

At least ten counts were recorded for this clonotype. This sequence joins TRBV7-6 and TRBJ2-3, with D tentatively TRBD1 or TRBD2 (5 bases each). This CDR3 has 18 residues. The V gene lost 1 base and the J gene lost 1 base, with 18 bases spanning the gap. Per the germline V gene, CDR1 is SGHVS and CDR2 is FNYEAQ. The CDR3 loop reads CASSLGRARGIRTDTQYF. DNA of the CDR3: TGTGCCAGCAGCTTAGGCAGGGCGAGAGGGATACGCACAGATACGCAGTATTTT.

In this sample, this clonotype turned up many times. The V and J genes are TRBV7-2 and TRBJ1-6, with D unresolved. CDR3 length equals 13 residues. V was trimmed by 1 base and J by 10 bases, leaving 8 bases between them. Germline CDR1 SGHTA, CDR2 FQGNSA. As DNA, the CDR3 is TGTGCCAGCAGCTTAGGAAAGCGATCACCCCTCCACTTT. Amino acids: CASSLGKRSPLHF.

This clonotype was detected ten times or more. The chain employs TRBV6-2 or TRBV6-3 and TRBJ2-3, with D unresolved. The CDR3 is made up of 12 amino acids. The germline V and J ends were trimmed by 5 bases and 5 bases, with 8 bases remaining between them. Germline V gene lookup returns CDR1 MNHEY and CDR2 SVGEGT. In DNA, the CDR3 is TGTGCCAGCAGTGTTCGAGAAGATACGCAGTATTTT. Its protein product is CASSVREDTQYF.

The J gene is TRBJ2-7, the V gene TRBV4-1, with 10 bases identical to TRBD1. Germline values: CDR1 MGHRA, CDR2 YSYEKL. Germline trimming cut 1 base from V and 6 bases from J; bases unmatched to any gene: 6. The CDR3 contains 15 residues. The CDR3 sequence: CASSQAGTGVSEQYF. The CDR3 bases are TGCGCCAGCAGCCAAGCCGGGACAGGGGTTTCCGAGCAGTACTTC.

This clonotype has a count of ten or more. V and J are TRBV27 and TRBJ2-7; weak D call: TRBD2 (5 bases). The CDR3 contains 13 residues. The V gene lost 3 bases and the J gene lost 2 bases, with 8 bases spanning the gap. Germline CDR1 is MNHEY and CDR2 is SMNVEV (reference sequence). The chain's CDR3 is CASSFGLTYEQYF. CDR3 sequence (DNA): TGTGCCAGCAGTTTTGGACTTACCTACGAGCAGTACTTC.